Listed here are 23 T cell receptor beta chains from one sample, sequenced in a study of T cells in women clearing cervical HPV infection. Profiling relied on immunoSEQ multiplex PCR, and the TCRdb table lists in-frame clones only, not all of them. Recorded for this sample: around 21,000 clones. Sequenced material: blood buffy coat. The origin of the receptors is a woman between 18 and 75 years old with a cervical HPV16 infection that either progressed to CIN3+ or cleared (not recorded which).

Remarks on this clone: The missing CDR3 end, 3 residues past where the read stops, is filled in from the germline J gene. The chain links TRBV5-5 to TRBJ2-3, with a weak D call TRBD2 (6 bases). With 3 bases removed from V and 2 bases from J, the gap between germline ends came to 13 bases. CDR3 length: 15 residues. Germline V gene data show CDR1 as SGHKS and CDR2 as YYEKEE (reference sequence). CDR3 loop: CASSWGLELTDTQYF. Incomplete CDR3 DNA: TGTGCCAGCAGCTGGGGACTCGAGCTCACAGATACG.

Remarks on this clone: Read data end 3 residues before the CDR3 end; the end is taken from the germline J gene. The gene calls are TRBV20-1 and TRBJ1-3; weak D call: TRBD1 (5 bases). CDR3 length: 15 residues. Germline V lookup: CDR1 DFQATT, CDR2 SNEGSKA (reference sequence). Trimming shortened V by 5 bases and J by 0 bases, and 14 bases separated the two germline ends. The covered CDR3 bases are TGCAGTGCTGGTAGGGGCTCAACCTCTGGAAACACC. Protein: CSAGRGSTSGNT. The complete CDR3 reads CSAGRGSTSGNTIYF.

This CDR3 is CASSNYNRGRGSEQFF. The sequenced CDR3 bases are TGTGCCAGTAGTAACTACAACAGGGGGCGAGGTAGTGAG. The chain uses TRBV19 and TRBJ2-1, with 9 positions matching TRBD1. From the germline J gene comes the end of the CDR3, since the read stops 3 residues before it. The CDR3 is made up of 16 amino acids. Germline loops: CDR1 LNHDA, CDR2 SQIVND (reference sequence). V dropped 4 bases and J dropped 9; count of bases not matched to a gene: 13. The whole variable domain, filled in from reference TRBV19 and TRBJ2-1, reads DGGITQSPKYLFRKEGQNVTLSCEQNLNHDAMYWYRQDPGQGLRLIYYSQIVNDFQKGDIAEGYSVSREKKESFPLTVTSAQKNPTAFYLCASSNYNRGRGSEQFFGPGTRLTVL.

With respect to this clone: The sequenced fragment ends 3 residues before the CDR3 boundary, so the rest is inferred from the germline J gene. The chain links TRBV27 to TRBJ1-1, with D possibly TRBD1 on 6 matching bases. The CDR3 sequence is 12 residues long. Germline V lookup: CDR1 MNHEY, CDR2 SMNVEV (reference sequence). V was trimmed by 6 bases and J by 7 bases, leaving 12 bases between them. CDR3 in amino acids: CASSHTGFEAFF. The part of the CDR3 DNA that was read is TGTGCCAGCAGCCATACAGGGTTTGAA.

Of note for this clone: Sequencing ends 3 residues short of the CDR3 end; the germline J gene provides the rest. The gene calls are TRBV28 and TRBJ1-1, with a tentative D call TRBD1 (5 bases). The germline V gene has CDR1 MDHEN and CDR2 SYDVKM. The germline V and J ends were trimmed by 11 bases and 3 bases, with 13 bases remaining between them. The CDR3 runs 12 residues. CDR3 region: CAGSQGYTEAFF. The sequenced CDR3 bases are TGTGCCGGCTCGCAGGGATACACTGAA.

The covered CDR3 bases are TGTGCCAGCAGTTTACTCCTCTTCGGGTCTAGCGATCCTTCCTACGAG. Its protein is CASSLLLFGSSDPSYE. The whole CDR3 sequence reads CASSLLLFGSSDPSYEQYF. The V and J genes are TRBV28 and TRBJ2-7; D possibly corresponds to TRBD2 (6 bases). The read halts 3 residues ahead of the CDR3 end, with the missing end drawn from the germline J gene. The CDR3 has 19 residues. The V end lost 2 bases, the J end lost 1 base, and 24 bases lay between the germline ends. Germline CDR1 and CDR2: MDHEN and SYDVKM.

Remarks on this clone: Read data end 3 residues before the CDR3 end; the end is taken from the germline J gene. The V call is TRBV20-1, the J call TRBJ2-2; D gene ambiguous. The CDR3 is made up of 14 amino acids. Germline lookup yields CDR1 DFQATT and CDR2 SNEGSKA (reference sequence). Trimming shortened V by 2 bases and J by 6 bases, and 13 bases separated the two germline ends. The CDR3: CSARTPSSAGELFF. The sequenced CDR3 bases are TGCAGTGCTAGAACCCCGAGTAGTGCCGGGGAG.

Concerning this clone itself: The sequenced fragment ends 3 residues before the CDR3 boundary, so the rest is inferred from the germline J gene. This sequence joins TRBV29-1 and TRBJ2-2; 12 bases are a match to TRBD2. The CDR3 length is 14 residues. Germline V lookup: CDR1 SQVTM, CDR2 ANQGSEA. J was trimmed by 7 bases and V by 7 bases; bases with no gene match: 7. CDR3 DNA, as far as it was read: TGCAGCGGGATGACTAGCGGGAGCGGCGGGGAG. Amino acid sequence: CSGMTSGSGGE. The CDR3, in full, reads CSGMTSGSGGELFF.

CDR3 loop: CASSVGAVGGETQYF. CDR3 bases read: TGTGCCAGCAGCGTAGGCGCCGTAGGGGGAGAGACC. This chain uses TRBV9 with TRBJ2-5; possible D gene TRBD1, 6 bases. The CDR3 end lies 3 residues beyond the end of the read and is filled in from the germline J gene. Germline V gene lookup returns CDR1 SGDLS and CDR2 YYNGEE. V was pared by 0 bases and J by 4 bases, with 13 bases between. The CDR3 covers 15 residues.

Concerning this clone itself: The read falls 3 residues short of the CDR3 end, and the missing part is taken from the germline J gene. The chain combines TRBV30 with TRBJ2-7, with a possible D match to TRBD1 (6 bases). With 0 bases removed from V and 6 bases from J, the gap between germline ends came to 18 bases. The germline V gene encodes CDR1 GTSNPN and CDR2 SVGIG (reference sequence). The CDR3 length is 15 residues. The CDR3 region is CAWSVRTGCKLEQYF. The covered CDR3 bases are TGTGCCTGGAGTGTACGAACAGGGTGTAAGCTCGAG.

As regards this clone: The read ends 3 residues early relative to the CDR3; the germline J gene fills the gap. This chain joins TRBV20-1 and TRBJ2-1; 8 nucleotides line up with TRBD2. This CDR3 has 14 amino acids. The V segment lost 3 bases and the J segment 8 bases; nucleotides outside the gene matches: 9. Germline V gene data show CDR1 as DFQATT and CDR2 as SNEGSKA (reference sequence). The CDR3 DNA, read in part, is TGCAGTGCTAGTTACGGACTAGCCCGAGATGAG. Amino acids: CSASYGLARDE. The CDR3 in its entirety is CSASYGLARDEQFF.

CDR3 loop: CASSIGTTSGEQFF. Incomplete CDR3 DNA: TGTGCCAGTAGTATAGGGACTACCTCCGGTGAG. This chain uses TRBV19 with TRBJ2-1; perhaps TRBD2 as D (6 bases). From the germline J gene comes the end of the CDR3, since the read stops 3 residues before it. This CDR3 is 14 amino acids long. Trimming shortened V by 1 base and J by 9 bases, and 13 bases separated the two germline ends. Germline loops: CDR1 LNHDA, CDR2 SQIVND (reference sequence).

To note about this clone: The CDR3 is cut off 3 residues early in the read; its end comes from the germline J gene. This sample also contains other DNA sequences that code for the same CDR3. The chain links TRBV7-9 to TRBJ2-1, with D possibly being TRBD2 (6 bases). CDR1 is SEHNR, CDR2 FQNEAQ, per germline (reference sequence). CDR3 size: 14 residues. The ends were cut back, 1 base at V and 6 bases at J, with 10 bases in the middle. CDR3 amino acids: CASSLETSSNEQFF. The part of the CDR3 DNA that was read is TGTGCCAGCAGCTTAGAGACTAGTTCCAATGAG. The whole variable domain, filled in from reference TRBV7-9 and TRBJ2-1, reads DTGVSQNPRHKITKRGQNVTFRCDPISEHNRLYWYRQTLGQGPEFLTYFQNEAQLEKSRLLSDRFSAERPKGSFSTLEIQRTEQGDSAMYLCASSLETSSNEQFFGPGTRLTVL.

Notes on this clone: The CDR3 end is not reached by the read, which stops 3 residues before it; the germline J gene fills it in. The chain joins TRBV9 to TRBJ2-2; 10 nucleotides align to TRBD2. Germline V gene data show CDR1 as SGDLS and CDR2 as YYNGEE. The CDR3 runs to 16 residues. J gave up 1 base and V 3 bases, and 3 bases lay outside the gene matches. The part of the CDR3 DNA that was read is TGTGCCAGCAGCGAAATAGCGGGAGGGAACACCGGGGAG. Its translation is CASSEIAGGNTGE. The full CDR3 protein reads CASSEIAGGNTGELFF.

The covered CDR3 bases are TGTGCCAGCAGTGACCCGGACAGGGCACTGAACACTGAA. Translated, it gives CASSDPDRALNTE. The complete CDR3 sequence is CASSDPDRALNTEAFF. The chain is built from TRBV6-2 or TRBV6-3 and TRBJ1-1; TRBD1 matches 8 bases. Read sequence stops 3 residues before the CDR3 end, and the germline J gene provides the missing end. The CDR3 runs 16 residues. Looked up from germline, CDR1 is MNHEY and CDR2 is SVGEGT. V shed 5 bases and J 0 bases; nucleotides not matched to a gene: 8.

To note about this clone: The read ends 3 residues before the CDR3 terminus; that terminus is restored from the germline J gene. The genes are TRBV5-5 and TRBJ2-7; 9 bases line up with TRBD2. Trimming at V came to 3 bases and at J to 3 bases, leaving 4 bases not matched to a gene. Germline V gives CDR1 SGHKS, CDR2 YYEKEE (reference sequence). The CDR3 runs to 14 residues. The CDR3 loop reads CASSSTSGDYEQYF. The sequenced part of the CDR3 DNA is TGTGCCAGCAGCTCGACTAGCGGAGACTACGAG.

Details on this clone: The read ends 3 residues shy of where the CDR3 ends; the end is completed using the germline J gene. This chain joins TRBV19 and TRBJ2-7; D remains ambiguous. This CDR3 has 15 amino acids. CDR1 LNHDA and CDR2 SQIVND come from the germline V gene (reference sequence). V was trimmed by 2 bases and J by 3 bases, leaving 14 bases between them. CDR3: CASSISLNNFYEQYF. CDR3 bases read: TGTGCCAGTAGTATAAGTCTAAATAACTTCTACGAG.

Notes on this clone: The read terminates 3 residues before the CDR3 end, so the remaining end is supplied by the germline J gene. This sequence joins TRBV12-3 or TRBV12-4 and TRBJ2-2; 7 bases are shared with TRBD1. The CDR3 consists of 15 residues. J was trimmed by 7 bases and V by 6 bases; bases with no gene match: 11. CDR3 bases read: TGTGCCAGCAGACGCCGGACAGGAGGTGGCGGGGAG. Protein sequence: CASRRRTGGGGE. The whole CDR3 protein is CASRRRTGGGGELFF.

CDR3 bases read: TGCAGTGGATGGGACAGAACATACAATGAG. It specifies CSGWDRTYNE. The entire CDR3 protein is CSGWDRTYNEQFF. V is TRBV20-1 and J is TRBJ2-1, with 7 bases matching TRBD1. The sequence runs out 3 residues before the end of the CDR3; the remainder is reconstructed from the germline J gene. CDR1 and CDR2 from the germline V gene are DFQATT and SNEGSKA (reference sequence). J gave up 4 bases and V 7 bases, and 7 bases lay outside the gene matches. The CDR3 runs 13 residues.

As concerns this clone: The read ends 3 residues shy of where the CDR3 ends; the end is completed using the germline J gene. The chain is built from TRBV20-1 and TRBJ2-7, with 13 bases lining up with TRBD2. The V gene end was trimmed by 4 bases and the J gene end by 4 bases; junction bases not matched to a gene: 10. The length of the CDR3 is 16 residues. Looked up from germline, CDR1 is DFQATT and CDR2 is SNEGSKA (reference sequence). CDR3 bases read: TGCAGTGCTACCCTAAGGACTAGCGGGAGTTCTTACGAG. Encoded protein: CSATLRTSGSSYE. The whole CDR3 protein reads CSATLRTSGSSYEQYF.

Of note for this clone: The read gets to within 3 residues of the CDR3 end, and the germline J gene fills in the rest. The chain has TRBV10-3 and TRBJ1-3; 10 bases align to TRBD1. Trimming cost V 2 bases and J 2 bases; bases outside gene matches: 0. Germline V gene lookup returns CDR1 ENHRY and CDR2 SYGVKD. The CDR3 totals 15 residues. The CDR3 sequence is CAISEGQGAGNTIYF. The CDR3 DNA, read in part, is TGTGCCATCAGTGAGGGACAGGGGGCTGGAAACACC.

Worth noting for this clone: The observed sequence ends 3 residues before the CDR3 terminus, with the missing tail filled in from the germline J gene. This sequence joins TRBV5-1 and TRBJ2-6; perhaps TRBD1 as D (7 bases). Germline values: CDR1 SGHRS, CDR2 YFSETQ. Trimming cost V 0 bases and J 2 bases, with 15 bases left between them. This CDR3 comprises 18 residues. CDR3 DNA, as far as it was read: TGCGCCAGCAGCTTGGTCCCAGGGGGGCCGACTGGGGCCAACGTC. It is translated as CASSLVPGGPTGANV. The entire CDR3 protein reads CASSLVPGGPTGANVLTF. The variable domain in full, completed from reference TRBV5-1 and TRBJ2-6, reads KAGVTQTPRYLIKTRGQQVTLSCSPISGHRSVSWYQQTPGQGLQFLFEYFSETQRNKGNFPGRFSGRQFSNSRSEMNVSTLELGDSALYLCASSLVPGGPTGANVLTFGAGSRLTVL.

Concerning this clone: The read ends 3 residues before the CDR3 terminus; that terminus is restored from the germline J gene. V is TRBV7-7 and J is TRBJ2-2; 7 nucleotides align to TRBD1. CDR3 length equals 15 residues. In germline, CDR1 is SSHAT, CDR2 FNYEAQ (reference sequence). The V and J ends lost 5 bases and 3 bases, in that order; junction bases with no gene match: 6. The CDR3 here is CASSPRQGYTGELFF. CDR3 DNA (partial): TGTGCCAGCAGCCCCCGACAGGGATACACCGGGGAG.